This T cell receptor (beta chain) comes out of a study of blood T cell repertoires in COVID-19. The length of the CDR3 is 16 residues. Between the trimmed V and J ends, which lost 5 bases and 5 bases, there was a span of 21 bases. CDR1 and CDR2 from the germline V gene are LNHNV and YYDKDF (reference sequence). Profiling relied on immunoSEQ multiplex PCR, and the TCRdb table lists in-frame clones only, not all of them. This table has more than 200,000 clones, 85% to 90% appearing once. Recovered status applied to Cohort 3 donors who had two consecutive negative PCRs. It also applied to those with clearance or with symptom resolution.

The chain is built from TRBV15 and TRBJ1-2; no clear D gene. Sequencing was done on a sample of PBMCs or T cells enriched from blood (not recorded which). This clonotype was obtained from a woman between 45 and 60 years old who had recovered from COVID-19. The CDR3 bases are TGTGCCACCAGCCCCGGAGAGAGGGCAGCCTTATATGGCTACACCTTC. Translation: CATSPGERAALYGYTF.